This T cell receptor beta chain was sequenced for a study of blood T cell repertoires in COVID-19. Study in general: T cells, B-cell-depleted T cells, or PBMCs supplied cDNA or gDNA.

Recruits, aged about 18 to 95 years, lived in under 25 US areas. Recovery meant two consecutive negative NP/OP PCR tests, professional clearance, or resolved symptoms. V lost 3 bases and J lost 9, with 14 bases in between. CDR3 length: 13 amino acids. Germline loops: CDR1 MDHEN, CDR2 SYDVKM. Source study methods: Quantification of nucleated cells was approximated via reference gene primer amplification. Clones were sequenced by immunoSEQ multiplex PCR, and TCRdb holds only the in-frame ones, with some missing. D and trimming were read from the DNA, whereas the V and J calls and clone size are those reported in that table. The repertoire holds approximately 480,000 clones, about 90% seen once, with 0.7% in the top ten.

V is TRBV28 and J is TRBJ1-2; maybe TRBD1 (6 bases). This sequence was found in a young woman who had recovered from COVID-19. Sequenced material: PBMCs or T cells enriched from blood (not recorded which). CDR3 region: CASSLGGTLRYTF. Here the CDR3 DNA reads TGTGCCAGCAGTTTGGGAGGGACACTCCGCTACACCTTC.